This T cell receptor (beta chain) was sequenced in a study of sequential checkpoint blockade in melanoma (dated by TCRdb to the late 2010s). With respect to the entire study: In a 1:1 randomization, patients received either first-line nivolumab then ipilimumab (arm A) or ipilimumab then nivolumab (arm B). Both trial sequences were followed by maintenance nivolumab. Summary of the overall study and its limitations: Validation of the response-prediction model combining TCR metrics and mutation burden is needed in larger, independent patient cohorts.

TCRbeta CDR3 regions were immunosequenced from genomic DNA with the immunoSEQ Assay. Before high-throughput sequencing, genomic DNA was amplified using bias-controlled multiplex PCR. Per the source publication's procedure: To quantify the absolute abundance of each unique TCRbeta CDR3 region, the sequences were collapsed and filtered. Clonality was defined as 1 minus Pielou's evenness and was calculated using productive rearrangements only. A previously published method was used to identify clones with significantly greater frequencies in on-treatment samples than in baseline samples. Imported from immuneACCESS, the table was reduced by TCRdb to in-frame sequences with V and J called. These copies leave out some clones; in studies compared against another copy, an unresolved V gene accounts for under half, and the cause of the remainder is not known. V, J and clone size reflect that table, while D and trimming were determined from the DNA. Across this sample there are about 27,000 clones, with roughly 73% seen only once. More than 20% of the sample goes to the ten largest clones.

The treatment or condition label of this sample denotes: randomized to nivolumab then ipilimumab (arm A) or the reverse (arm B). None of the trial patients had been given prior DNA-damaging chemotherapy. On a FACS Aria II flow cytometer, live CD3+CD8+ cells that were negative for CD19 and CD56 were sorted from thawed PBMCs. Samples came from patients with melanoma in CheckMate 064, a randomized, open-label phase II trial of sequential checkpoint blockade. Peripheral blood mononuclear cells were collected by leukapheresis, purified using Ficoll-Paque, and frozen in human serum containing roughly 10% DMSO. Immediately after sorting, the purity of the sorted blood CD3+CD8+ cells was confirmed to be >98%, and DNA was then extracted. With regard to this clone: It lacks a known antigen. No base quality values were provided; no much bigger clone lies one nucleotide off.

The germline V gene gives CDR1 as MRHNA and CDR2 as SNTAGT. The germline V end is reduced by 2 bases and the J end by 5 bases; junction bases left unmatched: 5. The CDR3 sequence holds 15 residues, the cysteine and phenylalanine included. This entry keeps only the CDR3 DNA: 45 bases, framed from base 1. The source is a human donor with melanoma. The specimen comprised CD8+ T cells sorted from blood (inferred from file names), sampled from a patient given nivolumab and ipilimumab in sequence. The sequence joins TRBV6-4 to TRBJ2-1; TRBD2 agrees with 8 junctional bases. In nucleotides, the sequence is TGTGCCAGCAGTGACCTAGCGGGTTTGGACAATGAGCAGTTCTTC. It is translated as CASSDLAGLDNEQFF.